This T cell receptor (beta chain) was retrieved from a study of blood T cell repertoires in COVID-19. Whole-study context: Nucleic acid was either cDNA or gDNA, and it came from T cells, B-cell-depleted T cells, or PBMCs.

Exposed participants encountered a COVID-19 case during the 2 weeks preceding study entry. This clone was counted only a few times. Original methodology: Reference gene primer amplification yielded estimated nucleated cell counts. The repertoire was sequenced with immunoSEQ multiplex PCR; TCRdb's copy has only in-frame clones and lacks some. The V and J calls and the clone size are those of that table, but D and trimming were determined from the DNA. The data show 200,000 to 250,000 clones, over 80% seen once. The germline V and J ends were trimmed by 2 bases and 3 bases, with 5 bases remaining between them. The germline CDR1 and CDR2 sequences are MNHEY and SVGAGI. CDR3 length: 13 residues.

V usage is TRBV6-5 and J usage is TRBJ1-5; D gene ambiguous. Material: PBMCs or T cells enriched from blood (not recorded which). This sequence originates from a man in his fifties or sixties who had been exposed to COVID-19. CDR3 residues: CASSYRFNQPQHF. CDR3 sequence (DNA): TGTGCCAGCAGTTACCGGTTCAATCAGCCCCAGCATTTT.